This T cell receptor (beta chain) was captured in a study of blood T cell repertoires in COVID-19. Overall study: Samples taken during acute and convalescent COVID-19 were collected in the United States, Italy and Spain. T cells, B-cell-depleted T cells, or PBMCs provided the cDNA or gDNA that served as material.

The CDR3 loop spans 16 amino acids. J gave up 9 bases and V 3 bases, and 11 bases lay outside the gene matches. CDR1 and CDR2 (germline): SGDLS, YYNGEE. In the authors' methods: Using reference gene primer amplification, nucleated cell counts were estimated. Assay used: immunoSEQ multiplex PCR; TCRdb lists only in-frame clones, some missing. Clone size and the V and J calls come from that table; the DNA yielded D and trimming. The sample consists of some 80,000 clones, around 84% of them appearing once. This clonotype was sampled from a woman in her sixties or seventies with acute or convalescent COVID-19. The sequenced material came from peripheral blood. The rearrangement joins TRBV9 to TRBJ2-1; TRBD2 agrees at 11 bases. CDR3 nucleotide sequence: TGTGCCAGCAGCGCTGCGACTAGCGGGATAGAGAGTGAGCAGTTCTTC. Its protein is CASSAATSGIESEQFF.